This TCR beta chain originates from a study of memory CD4+ T cells and cytomegalovirus serostatus. Overall study: Donors were healthy Belgian adults, 9 CMV seropositive and 24 seronegative.

Data came from immunoSEQ multiplex PCR; TCRdb stores just in-frame clones and leaves some out. This table holds tens of thousands of clones, approximately 80% found once. Regarding the study as a whole: Of roughly 180 reported CMV TCRbeta sequences, roughly 67 were found in memory CD4+ repertoires.

Remarks on this clone: The target antigen is unknown.

Germline V gene data show CDR1 as ENHRY and CDR2 as SYGVKD. With 2 bases clipped from V and 8 bases from J, the junction kept 8 bases outside the gene matches. This CDR3 has 15 amino acids. Single viable CD3+CD4+CD8-CD45RO+ cells were sorted as the memory CD4+ T cells. Serum IgG to CMV pp150, pp28, p38 and p52 defined serostatus. Positive selection with CD4 microbeads enriched total CD4+ T cells. The chain links TRBV10-3 to TRBJ1-4; TRBD1 matches at 7 bases. The TCR originated in an adult in good health and CMV-seropositive. Sample: memory CD4+ T cells from blood. CDR3 in DNA: TGTGCCATCAGTGAGGAGGGGGCCGGGGAAGAAAAACTGTTTTTT. Encoded protein: CAISEEGAGEEKLFF.